These 5 T cell receptor beta chains were sequenced from one sample in a study of T cell clonality in common variable immunodeficiency. Findings and limits, study-wide: Fewer deletions and N-nucleotide insertions were reportedly seen in common variable immunodeficiency TCR beta sequences.

Which antigens these TCRs recognize remains unknown. The data were produced by immunoSEQ multiplex PCR, yet TCRdb's version contains in-frame clones alone and is incomplete. The sample offers roughly 32,000 clones and no singletons, the top ten holding around 28%. The specimen was peripheral blood mononuclear cells. Receptor source: a human donor with common variable immunodeficiency.

This clone came up a few times. With the read ending 3 residues before the CDR3 end, the germline J gene is used to fill in that end. The chain has TRBV2 and TRBJ2-7, with 8 bases fitting TRBD2. Germline loops: CDR1 SNHLY, CDR2 FYNNEI. The CDR3 runs 15 residues. The J segment lost 0 bases and the V segment lost 5 bases, leaving 6 bases of the junction unmatched. The part of the CDR3 DNA that was read is TGTGCCAGCAGTTCTCGACTAGCGAGCTCCTACGAG. The encoded protein is CASSSRLASSYE. The complete CDR3 reads CASSSRLASSYEQYF.

This clone was recorded a few times. The read finishes 3 residues shy of the CDR3 end, and the germline J gene is used to complete it. V is TRBV20-1 and J is TRBJ2-1, with 9 bases lining up with TRBD2. The V and J ends lost 6 bases and 2 bases, in that order; junction bases with no gene match: 2. Germline V gene sequence: CDR1 DFQATT, CDR2 SNEGSKA (reference sequence). This CDR3 is 13 amino acids long. CDR3 residues: CSALAGAYNEQFF. The sequenced part of the CDR3 DNA is TGCAGTGCGTTAGCGGGAGCCTACAATGAG.

To note about this clone: The read ends 3 residues before the CDR3 terminus; that terminus is restored from the germline J gene. The V and J genes are TRBV2 and TRBJ2-5; 13 positions agree with TRBD2. The junction had 4 bases not matched to a gene; V was cut back by 3 bases and J by 0 bases. Germline CDR1 reads SNHLY; CDR2 reads FYNNEI. The CDR3 sequence is 17 residues long. The CDR3 sequence is CASSEGTSGKYQETQYF. CDR3 DNA, as far as it was read: TGTGCCAGCAGTGAGGGGACTAGCGGGAAGTACCAAGAGACC. Drawing the rest from reference TRBV2 and TRBJ2-5, the complete variable domain is EPEVTQTPSHQVTQMGQEVILRCVPISNHLYFYWYRQILGQKVEFLVSFYNNEISEKSEIFDDQFSVERPDGSNFTLKIRSTKLEDSAMYFCASSEGTSGKYQETQYFGPGTRLLVL.

This clone came up a few times. Coverage ceases 3 residues before the CDR3 finishes, and the germline J gene fills in the end. The rearrangement joins TRBV10-3 to TRBJ2-7, with 9 nucleotides matching TRBD2. V shed 8 bases, J shed 5 bases, and the junction held 7 bases outside the gene matches. This CDR3 spans 13 amino acids. Germline CDR1 ENHRY, CDR2 SYGVKD. CDR3 amino acids: CAIWGTSRDEQYF. CDR3 bases read: TGTGCCATCTGGGGGACTAGCAGGGACGAG.

There are many counts of this clone. The covered CDR3 bases are TGCGCCAGCAGCCAAACTAGCGGGAGCATCTACGAG. Translation: CASSQTSGSIYE. The whole CDR3 sequence is CASSQTSGSIYEQYF. The genes are TRBV5-1 and TRBJ2-7; 11 nucleotides match TRBD2. The read is 3 residues too short to cover the CDR3 end, so that end is filled in from the germline J gene. In germline, CDR1 is SGHRS, CDR2 YFSETQ. J was trimmed by 3 bases and V by 4 bases; bases with no gene match: 6. The CDR3 loop spans 15 amino acids. Full variable domain (remainder filled in from reference TRBV5-1 and TRBJ2-7): KAGVTQTPRYLIKTRGQQVTLSCSPISGHRSVSWYQQTPGQGLQFLFEYFSETQRNKGNFPGRFSGRQFSNSRSEMNVSTLELGDSALYLCASSQTSGSIYEQYFGPGTRLTVT.